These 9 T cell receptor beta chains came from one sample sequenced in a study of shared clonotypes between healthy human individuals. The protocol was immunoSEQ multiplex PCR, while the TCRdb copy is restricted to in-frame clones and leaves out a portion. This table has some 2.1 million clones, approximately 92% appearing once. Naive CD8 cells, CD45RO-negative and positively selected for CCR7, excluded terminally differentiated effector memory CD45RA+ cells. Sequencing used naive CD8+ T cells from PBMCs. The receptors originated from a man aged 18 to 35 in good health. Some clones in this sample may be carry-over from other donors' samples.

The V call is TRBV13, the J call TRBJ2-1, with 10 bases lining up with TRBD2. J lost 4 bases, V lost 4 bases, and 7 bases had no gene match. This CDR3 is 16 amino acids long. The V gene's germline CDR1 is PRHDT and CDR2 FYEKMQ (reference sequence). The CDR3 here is CASSWTGLAAYNEQFF. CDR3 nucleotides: TGTGCCAGCAGCTGGACCGGACTAGCGGCTTACAATGAGCAGTTCTTC.

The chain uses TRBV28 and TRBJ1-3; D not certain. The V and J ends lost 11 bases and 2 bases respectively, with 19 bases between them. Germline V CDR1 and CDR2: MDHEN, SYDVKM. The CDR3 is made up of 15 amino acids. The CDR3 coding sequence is TGTGCCGCAACCCTTAGCCGGTGGGCTGGAAACACCATATATTTT. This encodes CAATLSRWAGNTIYF.

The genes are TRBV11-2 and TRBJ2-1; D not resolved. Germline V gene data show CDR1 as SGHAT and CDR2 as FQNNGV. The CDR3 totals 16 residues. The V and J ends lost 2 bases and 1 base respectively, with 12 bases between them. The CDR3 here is CASSLSRLESYNEQFF. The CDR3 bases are TGTGCCAGCAGCTTAAGTCGGCTAGAATCCTACAATGAGCAGTTCTTC. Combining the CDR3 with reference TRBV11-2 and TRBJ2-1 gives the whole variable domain EAGVAQSPRYKIIEKRQSVAFWCNPISGHATLYWYQQILGQGPKLLIQFQNNGVVDDSQLPKDRFSAERLKGVDSTLKIQPAKLEDSAVYLCASSLSRLESYNEQFFGPGTRLTVL.

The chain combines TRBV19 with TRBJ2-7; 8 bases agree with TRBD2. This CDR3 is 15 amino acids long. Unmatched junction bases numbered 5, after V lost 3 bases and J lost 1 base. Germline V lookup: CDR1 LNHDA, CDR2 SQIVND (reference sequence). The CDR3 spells CASSISGLASYEQYF. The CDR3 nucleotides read TGTGCCAGTAGTATTAGTGGACTAGCTTCCTACGAGCAGTACTTC.

CDR3 region: CATENRVQGNEKLFF. In DNA form, the CDR3 reads TGTGCCACCGAAAACAGGGTTCAGGGTAATGAAAAACTGTTTTTT. The chain couples TRBV7-9 to TRBJ1-4; the D gene is possibly TRBD1 (6 bases). Germline V gene data show CDR1 as SEHNR and CDR2 as FQNEAQ (reference sequence). This CDR3 contains 15 residues. Trimming removed 10 bases at V and 4 bases at J, with 19 bases between.

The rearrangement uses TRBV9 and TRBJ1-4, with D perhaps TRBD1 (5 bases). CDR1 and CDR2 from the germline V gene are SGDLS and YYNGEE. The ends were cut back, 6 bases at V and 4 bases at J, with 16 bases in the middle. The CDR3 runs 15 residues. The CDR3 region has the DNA TGTGCCAGCACCCAAGGTGGGGCAGATAATGAAAAACTGTTTTTT. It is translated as CASTQGGADNEKLFF.

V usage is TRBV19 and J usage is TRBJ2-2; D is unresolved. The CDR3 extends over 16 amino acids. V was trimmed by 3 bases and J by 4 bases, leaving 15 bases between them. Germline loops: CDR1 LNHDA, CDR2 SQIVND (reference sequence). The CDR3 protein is CASSIGSGSATGELFF. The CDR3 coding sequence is TGTGCCAGTAGTATTGGTTCGGGTTCGGCCACCGGGGAGCTGTTTTTT.

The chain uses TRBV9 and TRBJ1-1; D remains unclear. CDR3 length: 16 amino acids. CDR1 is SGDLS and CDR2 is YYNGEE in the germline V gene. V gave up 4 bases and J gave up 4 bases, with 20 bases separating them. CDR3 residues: CASSLTGSFTGTEAFF. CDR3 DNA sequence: TGTGCCAGCAGCTTAACCGGGAGTTTTACCGGCACTGAAGCTTTCTTT.

The CDR3: CSVDSGGYTGELFF. As DNA, the CDR3 is TGCAGCGTTGACTCGGGAGGGTACACCGGGGAGCTGTTTTTT. J is TRBJ2-2 and V is TRBV29-1; 8 nucleotides match TRBD2. Germline loops: CDR1 SQVTM, CDR2 ANQGSEA. CDR3 length: 14 residues. V lost 3 bases and J lost 3; bases outside the gene matches: 3.